Listed here is a single T cell receptor (beta chain). The data originate from a study of blood T cell repertoires in COVID-19. Overall study context: The United States, Italy and Spain supplied acute and convalescent COVID-19 samples. T cells, B-cell-depleted T cells, or PBMCs provided the cDNA or gDNA that served as material.

Measured with immunoSEQ multiplex PCR; TCRdb has only the in-frame clones, and not every one. The sample includes over 150,000 clones, 60% to 80% seen only once; the top ten take 26%. The CDR3 spans 17 residues. The ends lost 2 bases at V and 0 bases at J; junction bases unmatched: 5. Germline loops: CDR1 MNHEY, CDR2 SMNVEV (reference sequence). The rearrangement links TRBV27 to TRBJ2-3, with TRBD1 matching over 10 bases. The sequence derives from a woman aged 70-85 years with acute or convalescent COVID-19. What was sequenced was peripheral blood. CDR3 protein: CASSLVGTGVSTDTQYF. DNA for the CDR3: TGTGCCAGCAGTTTAGTCGGGACAGGGGTCAGCACAGATACGCAGTATTTT.